This TCR beta chain was sequenced during a study of T cell responses to AZD1222 COVID-19 vaccine. Study observations and caveats: Donors were chiefly white British, with a greater number of females, and clonal diversity was perhaps underestimated.

Profiling relied on immunoSEQ multiplex PCR, and the TCRdb table lists in-frame clones only, not all of them. The table lists around 100,000 clones, 88% of them singletons. For this clone: The antigen is unknown.

The CDR3 runs 19 residues. V was clipped by 4 bases and J by 0 bases; unmatched bases: 16. Germline CDR1 MDHEN, CDR2 SYDVKM. The TCR was taken from an adult in good health. The sample here was peripheral blood, taken on day 0 of AZD1222 vaccination. The V call is TRBV28, the J call TRBJ2-7; 9 bases are shared with TRBD1. DNA of the CDR3: TGTGCCAGCAGTTCACAGGGGGCGCAACGGTCCTACCGCTCCTACGAGCAGTACTTC. It codes for CASSSQGAQRSYRSYEQYF.